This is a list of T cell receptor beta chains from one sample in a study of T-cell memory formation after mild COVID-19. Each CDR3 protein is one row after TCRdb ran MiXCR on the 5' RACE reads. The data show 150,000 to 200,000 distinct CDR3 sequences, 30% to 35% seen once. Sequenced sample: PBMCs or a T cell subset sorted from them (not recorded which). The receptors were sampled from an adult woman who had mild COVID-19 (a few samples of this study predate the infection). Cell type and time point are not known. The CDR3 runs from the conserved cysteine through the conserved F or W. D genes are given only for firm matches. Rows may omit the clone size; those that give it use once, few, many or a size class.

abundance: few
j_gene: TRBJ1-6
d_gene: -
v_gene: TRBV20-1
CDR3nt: TGCAGTGCTAGGCTCTTCTCTGGGGACAATTCACCCCTCCACTTT
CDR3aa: CSARLFSGDNSPLHF

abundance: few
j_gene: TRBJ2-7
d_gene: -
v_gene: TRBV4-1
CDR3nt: TGCGCCAGCAGCCGGACAACCTACGAGCAGTACTTC
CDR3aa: CASSRTTYEQYF

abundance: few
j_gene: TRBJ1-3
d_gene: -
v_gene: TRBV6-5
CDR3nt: TGTGCCAGCAGTTATTCGCCTACTTCTGGAAACACCATATATTTT
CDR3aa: CASSYSPTSGNTIYF

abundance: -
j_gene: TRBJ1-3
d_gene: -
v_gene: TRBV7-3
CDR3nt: TGTGCCAGCAGCTTCTGGGAGAACGTCTCTGGAAACACCATATATTTT
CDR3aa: CASSFWENVSGNTIYF

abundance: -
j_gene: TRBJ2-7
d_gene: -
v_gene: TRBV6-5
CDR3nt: TGTGCCAGCAGTTACGGGGGGGCCTCGGACGAGCAGTACTTC
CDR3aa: CASSYGGASDEQYF

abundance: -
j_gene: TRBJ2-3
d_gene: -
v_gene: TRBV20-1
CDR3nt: TGCAGTGCCCTAGAGCCTCGCGGGGAGACAGATACGCAGTATTTT
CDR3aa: CSALEPRGETDTQYF

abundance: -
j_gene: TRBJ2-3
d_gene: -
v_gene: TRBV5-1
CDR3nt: TGCGCCAGCAGCGAAAATTCAGATACGCAGTATTTT
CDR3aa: CASSENSDTQYF

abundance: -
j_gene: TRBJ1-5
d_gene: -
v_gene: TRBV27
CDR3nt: TGTGCCAGCAGTTGGCCAGACAATAGCAATCAGCCCCAGCATTTT
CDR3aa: CASSWPDNSNQPQHF

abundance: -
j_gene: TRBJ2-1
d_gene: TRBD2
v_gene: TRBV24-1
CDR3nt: TGTGCCACCAGTGCCACCGCGGGAGGGTCCAATGAGCAGTTCTTC
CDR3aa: CATSATAGGSNEQFF

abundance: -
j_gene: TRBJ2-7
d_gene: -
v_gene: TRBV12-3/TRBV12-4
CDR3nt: TGTGCCAGCAGGGTTGGGGGATCGCCCTACGAGCAGTACTTC
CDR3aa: CASRVGGSPYEQYF

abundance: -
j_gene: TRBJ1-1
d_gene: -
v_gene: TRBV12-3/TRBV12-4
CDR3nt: TGTGCCAGCAGTCCTCGACTATTGAGGCACACTGAAGCTTTCTTT
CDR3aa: CASSPRLLRHTEAFF

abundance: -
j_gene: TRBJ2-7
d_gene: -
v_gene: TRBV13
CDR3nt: TGTGCCAGCAGCTTTGTACAGGACTACGAGCAGTACTTC
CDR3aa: CASSFVQDYEQYF

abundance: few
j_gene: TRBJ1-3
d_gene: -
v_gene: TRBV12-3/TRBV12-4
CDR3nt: TGTGCCAGCAGTTTAGGCGGGATGGGAAACACCATATATTTT
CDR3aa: CASSLGGMGNTIYF